The next 17 T cell receptor beta chains were all read from a single sample in a study of CD8 T cells in ankylosing spondylitis. MiXCR, run by TCRdb on the 5' RACE reads, gives a single entry per CDR3 protein. Among 300,000 to 400,000 distinct CDR3 sequences, roughly 14% were seen once, and the ten largest hold approximately 1%. Sequencing was done on a sample of blood, either unsorted or a sorted T cell fraction (not recorded which). The source is a male donor with ankylosing spondylitis or in good health (not recorded which).

The chain uses TRBV4-1 and TRBJ1-2; the D gene is possibly TRBD1 (5 bases). Germline CDR1 MGHRA, CDR2 YSYEKL. The CDR3 is made up of 16 amino acids. The V and J ends lost 1 base and 0 bases respectively, with 12 bases between them. The CDR3 sequence is CASSQAGRKTNYGYTF. As DNA, the CDR3 is TGCGCCAGCAGCCAAGCGGGACGGAAGACTAACTATGGCTACACCTTC.

The chain employs TRBV10-1 and TRBJ2-2; 12 nucleotides match TRBD1. J lost 2 bases, V lost 8 bases, and 12 bases had no gene match. CDR1 WNHNN and CDR2 SYGVQD come from the germline V gene (reference sequence). This CDR3 is built from 18 residues. CDR3 sequence (DNA): TGCGCCAGCGTTCCATTCCCGGGACAGGGGGCCAACACCGGGGAGCTGTTTTTT. This translates into CASVPFPGQGANTGELFF.

The genes are TRBV29-1 and TRBJ2-3; weak D call: TRBD2 (6 bases). Germline V gene data show CDR1 as SQVTM and CDR2 as ANQGSEA. Trimming removed 5 bases from V and 6 bases from J, with 15 bases in between. The CDR3 runs 13 residues. The CDR3 sequence: CSVFQRARDTQYF. In DNA, the CDR3 is TGCAGCGTTTTTCAGCGGGCTAGGGATACGCAGTATTTT.

The chain joins TRBV27 to TRBJ2-3; D unclear. The germline gives CDR1 MNHEY, CDR2 SMNVEV (reference sequence). Trimming removed 8 bases at V and 4 bases at J, with 16 bases between. The CDR3 runs to 14 residues. The CDR3 is CASRTSRKADTQYF. For the CDR3, the DNA is TGTGCCAGCCGAACCTCTCGAAAGGCAGATACGCAGTATTTT.

V usage is TRBV6-1 and J usage is TRBJ2-7, with 7 bases identical to TRBD1. V lost 10 bases and J lost 0; bases outside the gene matches: 9. The germline CDR1 and CDR2 sequences are MNHNS and SASEGT. The CDR3 has 14 residues. The CDR3 sequence is CAILRDSSSYEQYF. CDR3 coding DNA: TGTGCCATTCTTAGGGACAGTAGCTCCTACGAGCAGTACTTC.

V gene TRBV3-1 combines with J gene TRBJ2-2; a weak D match, TRBD2 (5 bases). Trimming took off 3 bases at V and 6 bases at J, with 20 bases between the two ends. CDR3 length: 17 residues. Germline values: CDR1 LGHDT, CDR2 YNNKEL (reference sequence). For the CDR3, the DNA is TGTGCCAGCAGCCATCCGCCCCGGGGTCGGGTCGCCGGGGAGCTGTTTTTT. Residues: CASSHPPRGRVAGELFF.

This clonotype was detected only a few times. The chain links TRBV12-3 or TRBV12-4 to TRBJ2-5; no firm D call. V lost 3 bases to trimming and J lost 6 bases, with 8 bases between them. The CDR3 contains 12 residues. The CDR3 is CASSLWEKTQYF. The DNA for the CDR3 is TGTGCCAGCAGTTTGTGGGAAAAGACCCAGTACTTC.

The chain employs TRBV10-3 and TRBJ2-3, with D maybe TRBD2 (6 bases). Trimming took 2 bases from V and 2 from J, leaving 8 bases between them. The CDR3 is 14 amino acids. CDR1 and CDR2 (germline): ENHRY, SYGVKD. The CDR3, as DNA: TGTGCCATCAGTGAGACGGGGGTCACAGATACGCAGTATTTT. Translating it yields CAISETGVTDTQYF.

The rearrangement links TRBV20-1 to TRBJ2-3; possibly TRBD2 for D (6 bases). This CDR3 is built from 13 residues. Germline values: CDR1 DFQATT, CDR2 SNEGSKA (reference sequence). Trimming removed 6 bases from V and 1 base from J, with 11 bases in between. The CDR3 DNA reads as TGCAGTGCGGTTAGCGGACGCACAGATACGCAGTATTTT. This sequence encodes CSAVSGRTDTQYF.

This clonotype was detected many times. This rearrangement joins TRBV21-1 to TRBJ1-1; no DNA check was done on the table's D call, TRBD1. TRBV21-1 is described as a pseudogene. CDR3 length: 17 residues. The CDR3 bases are TGTGCCAGCAGCAAATTGGAGGGAAGCCCCCCGGGGACTGAAGCTTTCTTT. Translated: CASSKLEGSPPGTEAFF.

The CDR3 nucleotides are TGCGCCAGCAGCTTGGAAGGGTTGACTAGCGGGAGTGGGGGGACCTCCTACAATGAGCAGTTCTTC. As protein: CASSLEGLTSGSGGTSYNEQFF. This chain links TRBV5-1 with TRBJ2-1; TRBD2 matches at 12 bases. Germline values: CDR1 SGHRS, CDR2 YFSETQ. The junction had 16 bases not matched to a gene; V was cut back by 0 bases and J by 0 bases. The CDR3 sequence is 22 residues long.

This clonotype was seen a few times. The chain joins TRBV18 to TRBJ1-1; D is perhaps TRBD1 (5 bases). Trimming removed 0 bases from V and 7 bases from J, with 15 bases in between. Per germline, CDR1 KGHSH and CDR2 LQKENI. The CDR3 totals 15 residues. The CDR3 here is CASSPPGGATREAFF. The CDR3, as DNA: TGTGCCAGCTCACCACCGGGAGGGGCAACCCGTGAAGCTTTCTTT.

The sample holds many counts of this clonotype. The chain is built from TRBV5-1 and TRBJ2-3; no reliable D call. Between the trimmed V and J ends, which lost 4 bases and 0 bases, there was a span of 6 bases. The CDR3 sequence is 13 residues long. The germline CDR1 and CDR2 sequences are SGHRS and YFSETQ. The CDR3 here is CASSLTSTDTQYF. The DNA for the CDR3 is TGCGCCAGCAGCCTCACTAGCACAGATACGCAGTATTTT.

This clonotype was found many times. The chain has TRBV14 and TRBJ2-3; unclear D gene. Germline-derived CDR1 and CDR2 are SGHDN and FVKESK. The CDR3 contains 13 residues. V lost 0 bases and J lost 4, with 5 bases in between. The CDR3 is CASSQDLADTQYF. DNA for the CDR3: TGTGCCAGCAGCCAAGATCTTGCAGATACGCAGTATTTT.

This clonotype was detected many times. The V gene is TRBV5-1, the J gene TRBJ1-5; weak D call: TRBD1 (5 bases). The CDR3 covers 13 residues. Deletions cut 3 bases from V and 7 bases from J, with 11 bases between. Germline CDR1 reads SGHRS; CDR2 reads YFSETQ. CDR3 DNA: TGCGCCAGCAGCTCAGGGCAAGACCAGCCCCAGCATTTT. It yields the protein CASSSGQDQPQHF.

This clonotype was found a few times. J is TRBJ1-1 and V is TRBV4-1; the D is unclear. The germline V gene encodes CDR1 MGHRA and CDR2 YSYEKL. The CDR3 runs 14 residues. The ends were cut back, 0 bases at V and 4 bases at J, with 9 bases in the middle. The CDR3 region is CASSQEGPLTEAFF. The CDR3 nucleotides read TGCGCCAGCAGCCAAGAGGGCCCTCTCACTGAAGCTTTCTTT.

This clonotype was observed a handful of times. This rearrangement joins TRBV12-3 or TRBV12-4 to TRBJ1-5; 8 bases are a match to TRBD1. J was trimmed by 4 bases and V by 3 bases; bases with no gene match: 5. The CDR3 runs 15 residues. CDR3 region: CASSLRTGRNQPQHF. The CDR3 region has the DNA TGTGCCAGCAGTTTGAGGACAGGGAGGAATCAGCCCCAGCATTTT.